A single T cell receptor (beta chain) is shown here with its context. The antigen is unknown. Germline CDR1 and CDR2: SGDLS and YYNGEE. CDR3 length equals 13 residues. Trimming stripped 0 bases from V and 10 bases from J, with 11 bases between. This record belongs to a study of identical twins. One entry per CDR3 protein, called by TCRdb with MiXCR from the 5' RACE reads. Seen here are 690,000 or so distinct CDR3 sequences, around 5.7% observed once, and the top ten hold roughly 1.8%. Findings of the study overall: Within cord blood, abundant beta clonotypes carried fewer insertions, but memory repertoires showed no such trend.

This clonotype originated in a man younger than 30 in good health. V gene TRBV9 combines with J gene TRBJ2-1; D unclear. Sequenced input: naive T cells sorted from blood. In nucleotides, the CDR3 is TGTGCCAGCAGCGTAGGCGGAACCAGGGAGCAGTTCTTC. Translation gives CASSVGGTREQFF.